This T cell receptor beta chain was recorded in a study of shared T cell receptors in the human thymus. This CDR3 has 12 amino acids. Germline V gene data show CDR1 as SGHTA and CDR2 as FQGNSA. The germline V and J ends were trimmed by 3 bases and 5 bases, with 8 bases remaining between them. Method: immunoSEQ multiplex PCR; TCRdb's copy keeps in-frame clones and lacks some. The sample has 500,000 to 750,000 clones, 88% seen once. This sample was also put to use in a study of human thymus T cells. That publication notes: Thymic samples were excised during corrective heart operations.

This TCR came from a boy less than two years old with a congenital heart defect. This sequence joins TRBV7-2 and TRBJ2-7; possible D gene TRBD2, 5 bases. The sample was thymocytes. CDR3 region: CASSLGVDEQYF. The CDR3 DNA follows: TGTGCCAGCAGCTTGGGAGTCGACGAGCAGTACTTC.